This TCR beta chain is from a study of graft-versus-host responses after intestinal transplantation. The germline CDR1 and CDR2 sequences are SGHNT and YYREEE (reference sequence). The CDR3 totals 15 residues. Trimming removed 1 base from V and 3 bases from J; junction bases left unmatched: 7. Profiling relied on immunoSEQ multiplex PCR, and the TCRdb table lists in-frame clones only, not all of them. The table shows around 29,000 clones, with 90% to 95% occurring only once. Material: PBMCs, obtained 66 days after intestinal transplant. The source of this sequence is a human patient who received an intestinal transplant, so some T cells may come from the graft donor. The chain is built from TRBV5-4 and TRBJ2-7; TRBD1 agrees at 7 bases. This CDR3 reads CASSLSDRSSYEQYF. In DNA, the CDR3 is TGTGCCAGCAGCTTGTCGGACAGGTCTAGCTACGAGCAGTACTTC.